The T cell receptor (beta chain) described here comes from a study of shared clonotypes between healthy human individuals (dated by TCRdb to between 2020 and 2021). Looking at the study overall: The cohort comprised a couple of women and three men aged 18 to 49 years. Each donor's leukapheresis produced roughly between roughly 0.85 and 9.5 billion PBMCs. To estimate repertoire size and how much clonotype sharing occurs between individuals, the study deeply sequenced the blood TCR repertoires of roughly 5 healthy adults. Per donor, three plates each were used for CD4 naive and CD4 memory, two for CD8 naive, and one for CD8 memory. Libraries were prepared and TCR repertoires were sequenced by different laboratories using diverse techniques, in order to increase sequencing depth and limit assay-specific biases.

Using the deep immunoSEQ assay, multiplex PCR amplified TCR CDR3 regions from genomic DNA. Genomic DNA extracted from each cell subset was distributed evenly over all wells of several immunoSEQ 96-well plates, and each plate served as one replicate. For sorted subsets, 200 to 250 ng of genomic DNA, equivalent to 25,000 to 35,000 T cell genomes, went into each replicate PCR. Purified libraries were measured with a Qubit 3.0 fluorometer, size-checked on a Bioanalyzer 2100, and measured again with the KAPA Library Quantification kit. Every immunoSEQ 96-well plate was sequenced on a dedicated single-read 150-cycle Illumina NextSeq 550 flow cell. Under the source paper's analysis protocol: Because only junctional sequences without quality scores were contained in the immunoSEQ output, filtering matching that applied to full-length reads could not be performed. To assign V/J genes and CDR3, sequences were annotated against IMGT germline references using PyIR, a Python wrapper for IgBLAST v1.9. Reads with weak V/J assignments (E-value above 1e-6), missing CDR3, stop codons, out-of-frame junctions, or ambiguous translated residues were removed. V3J clonotypes were defined as sequences sharing an identical inferred V gene, J gene, and CDR3 amino acid sequence. To compute the percentage overlap between repertoires, the number of shared unique clonotypes was divided by the size of the smaller repertoire. Repertoire richness was assessed with RTK rarefaction, the Chao1 estimator, and Recon v2.1 estimates of unobserved clonotypes. Generation probabilities for all TCRbeta clonotypes obtained by the gDNA method from a handful of donors were computed using OLGA. The table comes from immuneACCESS by way of TCRdb, which keeps in-frame sequences with V and J called. Part of the clones is missing from these tables; in studies checked, under half for an unresolved V gene and the rest for unknown reasons. Clonal size and the V and J genes are those of that table, whereas D and trimming came from the DNA. A total of about 1 million clones appear in this sample, 70% to 80% of them only once. 1.5% of the sample is held by the ten biggest clonotypes.

Healthy HIV-negative adults with no recently reported acute infections or vaccinations were included as donors. Every donor was a Caucasian adult residing in Nashville, Tennessee, USA. CD4+ T cells were enriched by magnetic negative selection, after which naive cells were positively selected on CD45RA and the negative fraction was taken as the memory subset. After blood collection by leukapheresis, PBMCs were isolated using Ficoll-Histopaque density gradient centrifugation and then cryopreserved in the vapor phase of liquid nitrogen. Analytical flow cytometry was used to check the purity and quantity of every magnetically sorted T cell population. Genomic DNA was isolated from each sorted fraction and quantified by UV absorbance on a Nanodrop 2000c. Note on this clone: This clone's antigen is unknown. The input lacks base qualities; no much larger clone sits a single base away.

Study-wide findings and limitations: Sampling was limited to blood, and TCR repertoires in tissue likely differ from TCR repertoires in blood. Compared with non-shared clonotypes, the clonotypes found in all four sorted-subset donors had higher generation probabilities. Because the study included a small number of donors, the genetic and exposure-history diversity represented was limited. Pairwise subsampling indicated that sequencing depth was expected to affect the degree of clonotype sharing among donors. Across a few donors, roughly 5.4% of naive CD4, 3.5% of naive CD8, about 2.3% of memory CD4, and approximately 0.4% of memory CD8 clonotypes were shared. Incomplete sequencing was indicated by rarefaction of sorted-subset datasets, despite the large sequencing depth. Naive subsets generally had larger estimated clonotype richness than memory subsets.

The CDR3 starts with the cysteine, ends with the phenylalanine, and has 14 residues. The CDR3 DNA has 42 bases and is translated from base 1. After removal of 5 bases from V and 1 base from J, the junction retains 4 bases not matched to a gene. The germline V gene specifies KGHSH as CDR1 and LQKENI as CDR2. This receptor was taken from a young man in good health. Material: memory CD4+ T cells sorted from blood. The cell subset or site label, read with the paper, signifies: CD45RA-negative fraction. The chain employs TRBV18 and TRBJ2-7; 8 bases in the middle match TRBD1. The sequence in DNA is TGTGCCAGCTCAGAGAGACAGGGGTCCTACGAGCAGTACTTC. The translation is CASSERQGSYEQYF.